A single sample is the source of the 29 T cell receptor beta chains below, sequenced in a study of blood T cell repertoires in COVID-19. Clones were sequenced by immunoSEQ multiplex PCR, and TCRdb holds only the in-frame ones, with some missing. The table lists about 40,000 clones, about 80% of them singletons, with approximately 25% in the top ten. Sequenced: peripheral blood. The receptors originated from a human donor with acute or convalescent COVID-19. The donor label of this sample is uncertain.

The chain employs TRBV6-5 and TRBJ2-7; TRBD1 matches at 10 bases. V gave up 6 bases and J gave up 2 bases; unmatched junction bases: 7. CDR3 length: 15 amino acids. From germline, CDR1 is MNHEY and CDR2 SVGAGI. CDR3 sequence reads: CASRFRDRGTYEQYF. DNA for the CDR3: TGTGCCAGCAGATTCCGGGACAGGGGAACCTACGAGCAGTACTTC.

In this sample, this clone turned up a few times. The chain carries TRBV7-2 and TRBJ2-6, with 7 bases identical to TRBD1. Trimming cost V 1 base and J 0 bases; bases outside gene matches: 3. The CDR3 sequence is 17 residues long. Germline V CDR1 and CDR2: SGHTA, FQGNSA. CDR3 nucleotide sequence: TGTGCCAGCAGCTTAGGGGACAGACTCTCTGGGGCCAACGTCCTGACTTTC. Translating gives CASSLGDRLSGANVLTF. Based on the CDR3 plus reference TRBV7-2 and TRBJ2-6, the full variable domain is GAGVSQSPSNKVTEKGKDVELRCDPISGHTALYWYRQSLGQGLEFLIYFQGNSAPDKSGLPSDRFSAERTGGSVSTLTIQRTQQEDSAVYLCASSLGDRLSGANVLTFGAGSRLTVL.

The chain links TRBV12-3 or TRBV12-4 to TRBJ1-5; D may be TRBD1 (5 bases). This CDR3 has 13 residues. V lost 2 bases to trimming and J lost 8 bases, with 10 bases between them. In DNA, the CDR3 is TGTGCCAGCAGTTTATTACAGGTAGAGCCCCAGCATTTT. Its translation: CASSLLQVEPQHF.

The V and J genes are TRBV6-5 and TRBJ2-6, with D perhaps TRBD2 (5 bases). Germline CDR1 is MNHEY and CDR2 is SVGAGI. The CDR3 consists of 15 residues. Trimming removed 2 bases from V and 0 bases from J, with 5 bases in between. In DNA, the CDR3 is TGTGCCAGCAGTTACCGGGACTCTGGGGCCAACGTCCTGACTTTC. This translates into CASSYRDSGANVLTF.

This clone was counted a single time. The J gene is TRBJ2-3, the V gene TRBV27; D remains ambiguous. The CDR3 runs 16 residues. The V gene lost 0 bases and the J gene lost 2 bases, with 12 bases spanning the gap. CDR1 is MNHEY, CDR2 SMNVEV, per germline (reference sequence). The CDR3 DNA sequence: TGTGCCAGCAGTTTATCGGCAGGTGAACACACAGATACGCAGTATTTT. Encoded protein: CASSLSAGEHTDTQYF.

The V gene is TRBV6-5, the J gene TRBJ1-2; D may be TRBD1 (6 bases). Trimming left V 6 bases short and J 3 bases short, with 14 bases between. The length of the CDR3 is 14 residues. The germline CDR1 and CDR2 sequences are MNHEY and SVGAGI. The CDR3 loop reads CASSPAGAHYGYTF. The CDR3 bases are TGTGCCAGCAGCCCCGCAGGGGCACACTATGGCTACACCTTC.

The V gene is TRBV4-2, the J gene TRBJ2-7, with a possible D match to TRBD2 (6 bases). The V end was cut by 1 base, the J end by 3 bases, with 7 bases between. The germline V gene encodes CDR1 LGHNA and CDR2 YNFKEQ. The CDR3 covers 13 residues. CDR3 sequence: CASSQGDFYEQYF. The DNA for the CDR3 is TGTGCCAGCAGCCAAGGGGACTTCTACGAGCAGTACTTC.

This CDR3 reads CAWAGQPNTEAFF. The CDR3 nucleotides read TGTGCCTGGGCGGGACAGCCGAACACTGAAGCTTTCTTT. The V and J genes are TRBV30 and TRBJ1-1; 7 bases align to TRBD1. Germline V lookup: CDR1 GTSNPN, CDR2 SVGIG (reference sequence). The CDR3 is made up of 13 amino acids. With 5 bases clipped from V and 1 base from J, the junction kept 4 bases outside the gene matches. Drawing the rest from reference TRBV30 and TRBJ1-1, the complete variable domain is SQTIHQWPATLVQPVGSPLSLECTVEGTSNPNLYWYRQAAGRGLQLLFYSVGIGQISSEVPQNLSASRPQDRQFILSSKKLLLSDSGFYLCAWAGQPNTEAFFGQGTRLTVV.

The V call is TRBV7-6, the J call TRBJ1-2, with unresolved D. CDR3 length: 13 residues. V shed 3 bases and J shed 8 bases, with 13 bases lying between them. Germline CDR1 is SGHVS and CDR2 is FNYEAQ. In DNA form, the CDR3 reads TGTGCCAGCAGCTTCGCGGCAAGAGAAGGCTACACCTTC. This sequence encodes CASSFAAREGYTF.

The J gene is TRBJ2-1, the V gene TRBV24-1, with 8 positions matching TRBD1. Germline V gives CDR1 KGHDR, CDR2 SFDVKD. V was clipped by 7 bases and J by 9 bases; unmatched bases: 10. The CDR3 contains 14 residues. The CDR3 loop reads CATRRTGKSGEQFF. The DNA for the CDR3 is TGTGCCACCAGACGGACAGGGAAATCGGGTGAGCAGTTCTTC.

J is TRBJ1-5 and V is TRBV9; D is ambiguous. Trimming removed 0 bases at V and 5 bases at J, with 6 bases between. Germline CDR1 SGDLS, CDR2 YYNGEE. This CDR3 is 13 amino acids long. In DNA form, the CDR3 reads TGTGCCAGCAGCGTAGGCCCAGATCAGCCCCAGCATTTT. Protein sequence: CASSVGPDQPQHF.

This clone was detected once. The chain links TRBV28 to TRBJ2-7, with TRBD2 as a possible D gene (7 bases). The CDR3 length is 15 residues. V shed 7 bases and J shed 3 bases, with 19 bases lying between them. CDR1 is MDHEN, CDR2 SYDVKM, per germline. In nucleotides, the CDR3 is TGTGCCAGCAAGGGGGGGAGTGGTGCCTTCTACGAGCAGTACTTC. Its translation: CASKGGSGAFYEQYF.

The CDR3 loop reads CASSPQGVNTGELFF. The CDR3 DNA follows: TGTGCCAGCTCACCCCAGGGGGTGAACACCGGGGAGCTGTTTTTT. The chain uses TRBV18 and TRBJ2-2; 7 bases match TRBD1. CDR3 length: 15 residues. Trimming removed 3 bases from V and 1 base from J; junction bases left unmatched: 2. Germline V CDR1 and CDR2: KGHSH, LQKENI. Drawing the rest from reference TRBV18 and TRBJ2-2, the complete variable domain is NAGVMQNPRHLVRRRGQEARLRCSPMKGHSHVYWYRQLPEEGLKFMVYLQKENIIDESGMPKERFSAEFPKEGPSILRIQQVVRGDSAAYFCASSPQGVNTGELFFGEGSRLTVL.

This chain connects TRBV28 to TRBJ1-5, with D uncertain. CDR1 is MDHEN, CDR2 SYDVKM, per germline. Trimming left V 5 bases short and J 0 bases short, with 17 bases between. The CDR3 runs to 17 residues. The CDR3: CASSALRGRNSNQPQHF. CDR3 nucleotide sequence: TGTGCCAGCAGTGCATTACGAGGGAGAAATAGCAATCAGCCCCAGCATTTT.

This clone appeared a few times. J is TRBJ1-1 and V is TRBV28, with D maybe TRBD1 (5 bases). The CDR3 contains 14 residues. Trimming removed 4 bases at V and 3 bases at J, with 12 bases between. Germline-derived CDR1 and CDR2 are MDHEN and SYDVKM. For the CDR3, the DNA is TGTGCCAGCAGTTCCTCGACAGAGTACACTGAAGCTTTCTTT. Its protein product is CASSSSTEYTEAFF.

With respect to this clone: At one end the junction does not follow the germline gene, possibly because of a read error. The rearrangement joins TRBV12-3 or TRBV12-4 to TRBJ1-5; 7 positions match TRBD1. This CDR3 has 13 residues. For the CDR3, the DNA is TGTGCCAGCAGTTTAGAGGGGAGACAGGGTGGTGAATTT. It codes for CASSLEGRQGGEF.

This clone was seen ten or more times. The DNA for the CDR3 is TGTGCCAGCAGCTTGGGGGACAGGGAGAACACTGAAGCTTTCTTT. Translating gives CASSLGDRENTEAFF. The chain employs TRBV5-6 and TRBJ1-1; 9 bases fit TRBD1. This CDR3 region has 15 residues. Germline V gene data show CDR1 as SGHDT and CDR2 as YYEEEE. The J segment lost 1 base and the V segment lost 0 bases, leaving 1 base of the junction unmatched.

This clone is a singleton in its sample. For the CDR3, the DNA is TGCAGCGTAAAACCTACTTACAATGAGCAGTTCTTC. It specifies CSVKPTYNEQFF. This chain uses TRBV29-1 with TRBJ2-1; D is unclear. Germline V lookup: CDR1 SQVTM, CDR2 ANQGSEA. The CDR3 covers 12 residues. Trimming removed 6 bases from V and 4 bases from J, with 10 bases in between.

This clone was picked up one time. V usage is TRBV6-2 or TRBV6-3 and J usage is TRBJ2-4, with D perhaps TRBD2 (6 bases). In germline, CDR1 is MNHEY, CDR2 SVGEGT. V lost 4 bases and J lost 0, with 16 bases in between. The CDR3 covers 17 residues. DNA of the CDR3: TGTGCCAGCAGTTCTTGGGGGGAACTTTCAGCCAAAAACATTCAGTACTTC. As protein: CASSSWGELSAKNIQYF.

The sample holds a few counts of this clone. This chain joins TRBV7-9 and TRBJ1-5, with 7 bases that match TRBD1. In germline, CDR1 is SEHNR, CDR2 FQNEAQ (reference sequence). Unmatched junction bases numbered 4, after V lost 5 bases and J lost 3 bases. The CDR3 extends over 14 amino acids. The CDR3 nucleotides read TGTGCCAGCAGCCCCGGGACAGCCAATCAGCCCCAGCATTTT. Encoded protein: CASSPGTANQPQHF.

This chain joins TRBV3-1 (or the pseudogene TRBV3-2) and TRBJ2-1; D ambiguous. Germline V gene lookup returns CDR1 LGHDT and CDR2 YNNKEL (reference sequence). The V and J ends lost 0 bases and 4 bases respectively, with 10 bases between them. CDR3 length: 15 residues. Here the CDR3 reads CASSQDLSIYNEQFF. Here the CDR3 DNA reads TGTGCCAGCAGCCAAGATCTCAGTATTTACAATGAGCAGTTCTTC.

This clone was seen a handful of times. The chain recombines TRBV5-6 with TRBJ1-3; possibly TRBD1 for D (5 bases). V lost 4 bases, J lost 2 bases, and 10 bases lay in between. This CDR3 has 14 amino acids. Germline V lookup: CDR1 SGHDT, CDR2 YYEEEE. CDR3 protein: CASSTRGTGNTIYF. CDR3 nucleotide sequence: TGTGCCAGCAGCACCCGGGGGACTGGAAACACCATATATTTT.

The sample holds a few counts of this clone. The chain has TRBV7-6 and TRBJ1-5; no definite D call. The germline V gene has CDR1 SGHVS and CDR2 FNYEAQ. This CDR3 region has 15 residues. With 5 bases removed from V and 0 bases from J, the gap between germline ends came to 11 bases. The CDR3: CASSIDTYSNQPQHF. For the CDR3, the DNA is TGTGCCAGCAGCATTGACACATATAGCAATCAGCCCCAGCATTTT.

The rearrangement uses TRBV7-2 and TRBJ2-1; a weak D match, TRBD1 (5 bases). Germline lookup yields CDR1 SGHTA and CDR2 FQGNSA. Deletions cut 6 bases from V and 5 bases from J, with 14 bases between. The CDR3 totals 14 residues. CDR3 sequence: CASRRTGSDNEQFF. CDR3 sequence (DNA): TGTGCCAGCAGGCGAACAGGTTCGGACAATGAGCAGTTCTTC.

The chain employs TRBV6-5 and TRBJ1-3; 9 bases line up with TRBD1. V lost 0 bases, J lost 6 bases, and 6 bases stayed unmatched. This CDR3 spans 16 amino acids. Looked up from germline, CDR1 is MNHEY and CDR2 is SVGAGI. CDR3: CASSYSPTGGLNTIYF. DNA of the CDR3: TGTGCCAGCAGTTACTCCCCGACAGGGGGACTAAACACCATATATTTT.

The rearrangement uses TRBV4-2 and TRBJ2-6; weak D call: TRBD1 (6 bases). Germline CDR1 reads LGHNA; CDR2 reads YNFKEQ. This CDR3 is 17 amino acids long. The V end was cut by 4 bases, the J end by 0 bases, with 13 bases between. CDR3 coding DNA: TGTGCCAGCAGCCCGGGGCAGGGGAGCTCTGGGGCCAACGTCCTGACTTTC. Protein sequence: CASSPGQGSSGANVLTF.

This clone showed up many times. The V call is TRBV12-3 or TRBV12-4, the J call TRBJ1-1; D ambiguous. CDR3 length: 13 amino acids. Between the trimmed V and J ends, which lost 6 bases and 5 bases, there was a span of 13 bases. The CDR3 DNA is TGTGCCAGCAGCCCGGAGATGTGGACTGAAGCTTTCTTT. Translated: CASSPEMWTEAFF.

The chain uses TRBV19 and TRBJ2-1, with 7 bases lining up with TRBD2. J gave up 12 bases and V 4 bases, and 9 bases lay outside the gene matches. Germline lookup yields CDR1 LNHDA and CDR2 SQIVND (reference sequence). This CDR3 spans 13 amino acids. The chain's CDR3 is CASSTTGLVLQFF. The CDR3 DNA is TGTGCCAGTAGTACCACCGGACTAGTTTTGCAGTTCTTC.

This clone was seen a handful of times. The chain carries TRBV19 and TRBJ2-5, with 10 bases identical to TRBD1. Germline values: CDR1 LNHDA, CDR2 SQIVND (reference sequence). V lost 6 bases to trimming and J lost 5 bases; unmatched junction nucleotides: 12. This CDR3 contains 16 residues. The chain's CDR3 is CASSIPGDRGRETQYF. The CDR3 nucleotides read TGTGCCAGTAGCATACCAGGGGACAGGGGCCGGGAGACCCAGTACTTC.